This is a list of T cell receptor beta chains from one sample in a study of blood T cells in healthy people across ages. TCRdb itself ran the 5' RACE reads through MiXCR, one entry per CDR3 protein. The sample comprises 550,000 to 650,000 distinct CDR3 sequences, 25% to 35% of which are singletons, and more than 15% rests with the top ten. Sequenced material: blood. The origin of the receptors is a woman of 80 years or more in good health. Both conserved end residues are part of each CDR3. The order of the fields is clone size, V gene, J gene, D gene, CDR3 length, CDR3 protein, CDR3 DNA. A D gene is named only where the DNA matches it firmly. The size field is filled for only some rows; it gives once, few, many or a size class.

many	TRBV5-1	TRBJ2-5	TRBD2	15	CASSNLAGIQETQYF	TGCGCCAGCAGCAATCTAGCGGGGATCCAAGAGACCCAGTACTTC
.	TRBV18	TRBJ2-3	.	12	CASRGPQNPQYF	TGTGCCAGCCGCGGCCCCCAGAACCCGCAGTATTTT
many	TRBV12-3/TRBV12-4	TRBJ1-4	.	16	CASRRRQAGFNEKLFF	TGTGCCAGCAGACGAAGACAGGCCGGCTTCAATGAAAAACTGTTTTTT
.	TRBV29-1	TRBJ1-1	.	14	CSVDWVTDNTEAFF	TGCAGCGTTGACTGGGTGACAGACAACACTGAAGCTTTCTTT
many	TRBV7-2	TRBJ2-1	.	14	CASSSPRTPNEQFF	TGTGCCAGCAGCTCGCCCCGAACCCCCAATGAGCAGTTCTTC
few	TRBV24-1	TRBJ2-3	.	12	CATSGSTDTQYF	TGTGCCACCAGTGGTAGCACAGATACGCAGTATTTT
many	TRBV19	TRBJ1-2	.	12	CASTTAAGGYTF	TGTGCCAGTACAACGGCTGCCGGAGGCTACACCTTC
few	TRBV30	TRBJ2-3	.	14	CAWSRIPGPDTQYF	TGTGCCTGGAGCCGCATCCCCGGGCCAGATACGCAGTATTTT
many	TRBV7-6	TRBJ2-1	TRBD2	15	CASSFTSGGADEQFF	TGTGCCAGCAGCTTTACTAGCGGGGGGGCTGATGAGCAGTTCTTC
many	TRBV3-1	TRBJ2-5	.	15	CASSQDHTYQETQYF	TGTGCCAGCAGCCAAGATCATACGTACCAAGAGACCCAGTACTTC
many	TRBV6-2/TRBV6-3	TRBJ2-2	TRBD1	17	CASSRPRTGGDTGELFF	TGTGCCAGCAGCCGTCCCCGGACAGGGGGGGACACCGGGGAGCTGTTTTTT
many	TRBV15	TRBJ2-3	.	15	CATSRDDTHTDTQYF	TGTGCCACCAGCAGAGATGACACACACACAGATACGCAGTATTTT
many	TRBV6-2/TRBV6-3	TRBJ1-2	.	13	CASSYEDIDGYTF	TGTGCCAGCAGTTACGAGGACATCGATGGCTACACCTTC
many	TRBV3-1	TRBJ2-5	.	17	CASSQLKEGSFQETQYF	TGTGCCAGCAGCCAACTTAAGGAGGGTTCCTTCCAAGAGACCCAGTACTTC
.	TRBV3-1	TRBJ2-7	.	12	CASSQDFEEQYF	TGTGCCAGCAGCCAAGATTTTGAAGAGCAGTACTTC
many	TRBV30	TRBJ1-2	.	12	CAWRARQYGYTF	TGTGCCTGGAGGGCCCGACAGTATGGCTACACCTTC
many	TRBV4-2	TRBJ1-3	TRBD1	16	CASSQSGTGGGNTIYF	TGTGCCAGCAGCCAGTCCGGGACAGGGGGCGGAAACACCATATATTTT
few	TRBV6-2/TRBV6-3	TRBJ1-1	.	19	CASSVQADRIRFSRAEAFF	TGTGCCAGCAGTGTCCAAGCCGACAGGATTCGATTTTCCCGCGCTGAAGCTTTCTTT
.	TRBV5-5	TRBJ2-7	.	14	CASSTGQTANEQYF	TGTGCCAGCAGCACCGGACAGACGGCCAATGAGCAGTACTTC
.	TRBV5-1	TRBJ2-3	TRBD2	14	CATTSGAAVDTQYF	TGCGCCACCACCAGCGGGGCCGCAGTGGATACGCAGTATTTT
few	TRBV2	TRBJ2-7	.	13	CASSWPARYEQYF	TGTGCCAGCAGTTGGCCAGCGCGCTACGAGCAGTACTTC
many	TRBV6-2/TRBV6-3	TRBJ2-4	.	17	CASSPGIGSLAKNIQYF	TGTGCCAGCAGCCCGGGAATCGGATCGCTAGCCAAAAACATTCAGTACTTC
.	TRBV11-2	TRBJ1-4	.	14	CASSLIDRNEKLFF	TGTGCCAGCAGCTTAATTGACAGGAATGAAAAACTGTTTTTT
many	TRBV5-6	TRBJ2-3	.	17	CASSLVGGGLSTDTQYF	TGTGCCAGCAGCTTGGTTGGGGGCGGCCTAAGCACAGATACGCAGTATTTT
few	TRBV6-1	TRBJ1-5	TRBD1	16	CASSDPGTGDYQPQHF	TGTGCCAGCAGTGACCCCGGGACAGGGGATTATCAGCCCCAGCATTTT
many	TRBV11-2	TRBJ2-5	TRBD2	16	CASSPAGGTSMETQYF	TGTGCCAGCAGCCCAGCGGGGGGGACTAGCATGGAGACCCAGTACTTC
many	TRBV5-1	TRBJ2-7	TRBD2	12	CASSGGLYEQYF	TGTGCCAGCAGCGGGGGCCTCTACGAGCAGTACTTC
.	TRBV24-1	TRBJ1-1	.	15	CATSGRRAQNTEAFF	TGTGCCACCAGTGGAAGGCGAGCTCAAAACACTGAAGCTTTCTTT
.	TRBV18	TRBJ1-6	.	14	CASSPDGEDSPLHF	TGTGCCAGCTCACCCGACGGGGAAGATTCACCCCTCCACTTT
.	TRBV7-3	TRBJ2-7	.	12	CASSFLGPIQYF	TGTGCCAGCAGCTTTTTGGGACCAATTCAGTACTTC
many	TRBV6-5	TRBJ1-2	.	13	CASSYPGTYGYTF	TGTGCCAGCAGTTACCCCGGAACCTATGGCTACACCTTC
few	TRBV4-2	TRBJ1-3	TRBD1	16	CASSQTDRGLGNTIYF	TGTGCCAGCAGCCAAACCGACAGGGGGCTTGGAAACACCATATATTTT
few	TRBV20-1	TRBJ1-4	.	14	CSASAAQAGGKLFF	TGCAGTGCTAGTGCCGCGCAGGCCGGGGGAAAACTGTTTTTT
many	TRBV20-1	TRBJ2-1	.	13	CSVKIQGNNEQFF	TGCAGTGTTAAGATCCAGGGCAACAATGAGCAGTTCTTC
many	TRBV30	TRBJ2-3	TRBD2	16	CAWSTQAGHPADTQYF	TGTGCCTGGAGTACCCAAGCGGGGCATCCCGCAGATACGCAGTATTTT
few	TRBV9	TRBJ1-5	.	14	CASSTTGTHEPQHF	TGTGCCAGCAGCACCACCGGGACGCACGAGCCCCAGCATTTT
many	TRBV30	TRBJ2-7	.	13	CAWRLGGNYEQYF	TGTGCCTGGAGGCTTGGGGGGAACTACGAGCAGTACTTC
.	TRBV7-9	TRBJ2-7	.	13	CASSFTESYEQYF	TGTGCCAGCAGCTTTACAGAGTCTTACGAGCAGTACTTC
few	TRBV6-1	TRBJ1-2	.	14	CASSERAPNYGYTF	TGTGCCAGCAGTGAAAGGGCGCCCAACTATGGCTACACCTTC
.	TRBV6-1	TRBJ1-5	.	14	CASSGTTSNQPQHF	TGTGCCAGCAGTGGGACGACTAGCAATCAGCCCCAGCATTTT
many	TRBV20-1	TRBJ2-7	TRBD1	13	CSARDGTGSEQYF	TGCAGTGCTAGGGATGGGACAGGCTCAGAGCAGTACTTC
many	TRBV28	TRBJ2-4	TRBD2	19	CASSRLTSGGHPRRNIQYF	TGTGCCAGCAGTCGCCTTACTAGCGGGGGGCATCCGCGGCGGAACATTCAGTACTTC
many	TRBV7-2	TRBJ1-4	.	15	CASSPRRYPHEKLFF	TGTGCCAGCAGCCCGCGAAGGTATCCACATGAAAAACTGTTTTTT
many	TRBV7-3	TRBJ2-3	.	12	CASSDQGDTQYF	TGTGCCAGCAGCGACCAGGGGGATACGCAGTATTTT